Below, 16 T cell receptor beta chains from the same sample are listed, as sequenced in a study of glioma-infiltrating T cells. Amplification of TCR alpha and beta CDR3 regions from RNA used iRepertoire nested multiplex PCR. TCRdb reprocessed the multiplex PCR reads with MiXCR, giving one entry per CDR3 protein. The table shows 300,000 to 450,000 distinct CDR3 sequences, with roughly two fifths occurring only once. Sequencing used glioma tissue, nonneoplastic brain tissue, or PBMCs (not recorded which). The receptors were gathered from a human donor with low-grade glioma or glioblastoma, undergoing nonglioma brain surgery, or in good health (not recorded which).

Concerning this clonotype: Relative to the germline gene, one junction end is altered; a read error may explain this. The chain joins TRBV6-5 to TRBJ2-1, with D maybe TRBD2 (6 bases). This CDR3 has 11 residues. Germline V gene lookup returns CDR1 MNHEY and CDR2 SVGAGI. CDR3 residues: CASKRAGERFF. In DNA, the CDR3 is TGTGCCAGCAAACGAGCGGGTGAGCGGTTCTTC.

About this clonotype: A much larger clonotype is one base distant, so this may be a read error. The chain uses TRBV6-2 or TRBV6-3 and TRBJ2-1, with 10 bases aligning to TRBD1. Looked up from germline, CDR1 is MNHEY and CDR2 is SVGEGT. CDR3 length equals 18 residues. J was trimmed by 4 bases and V by 5 bases; bases with no gene match: 14. Here the CDR3 DNA reads TGTGCCAGCAGTGGAGCCTACCCGGACAGGGGGTTTTACAATGAGCAGTTCTTC. Protein: CASSGAYPDRGFYNEQFF.

In nucleotides, the CDR3 is TGTGCCAGCAGCCAAGATCTTGAGTTTGTCTACAATGAGCAGTTCTTC. It is translated as CASSQDLEFVYNEQFF. The chain has TRBV28 and TRBJ2-1; D is undetermined. The CDR3 is made up of 16 amino acids. V gave up 6 bases and J gave up 3 bases, with 18 bases separating them. Germline CDR1 is MDHEN and CDR2 is SYDVKM.

The chain has TRBV18 and TRBJ2-5; D may be TRBD1 or TRBD2 (5 bases each). V was clipped by 4 bases and J by 1 base, with 16 bases between them. Germline CDR1 KGHSH, CDR2 LQKENI. The CDR3 sequence is 16 residues long. The chain's CDR3 is CASSLGIGTAQETQYF. The CDR3 DNA reads as TGTGCCAGCTCACTAGGCATTGGGACGGCCCAAGAGACCCAGTACTTC.

A note on this clonotype: In this CDR3 the conserved last residue, phenylalanine or tryptophan, is missing, so a read error is likely. The CDR3 loop is CAIRTENTEAFL. For the CDR3, the DNA is TGTGCCATTCGGACAGAGAACACTGAAGCTTTCCTT. The chain has TRBV10-3 and TRBJ1-1; D may be TRBD1 (6 bases). Deletions cut 9 bases from V and 1 base from J, with 9 bases between. This CDR3 comprises 12 residues. Germline lookup yields CDR1 ENHRY and CDR2 SYGVKD.

Details on this clonotype: Sequence at one end of the junction differs from germline and may be a read error. The rearrangement joins TRBV7-2 to TRBJ2-5; possible D gene TRBD1, 6 bases. The CDR3 covers 15 residues. CDR1 SGHTA and CDR2 FQGNSA come from the germline V gene. The DNA for the CDR3 is TGTGCCAACAGCTTGAGACGGGCCCAAGGGGGGACCCAGTACTTC. As protein: CANSLRRAQGGTQYF.

J is TRBJ1-1 and V is TRBV7-9; tentative D call: TRBD1 (5 bases). The V and J ends lost 5 bases and 3 bases respectively, with 13 bases between them. There are 14 residues in the CDR3. Germline CDR1 and CDR2: SEHNR and FQNEAQ (reference sequence). This CDR3 is CASSDWGGDTEAFF. DNA of the CDR3: TGTGCCAGCAGCGACTGGGGGGGGGACACTGAAGCTTTCTTT. Full variable domain (remainder filled in from reference TRBV7-9 and TRBJ1-1): DTGVSQNPRHKITKRGQNVTFRCDPISEHNRLYWYRQTLGQGPEFLTYFQNEAQLEKSRLLSDRFSAERPKGSFSTLEIQRTEQGDSAMYLCASSDWGGDTEAFFGQGTRLTVV.

With regard to this clonotype: Mismatch with germline at one junction end may stem from a read error. This rearrangement joins TRBV7-9 to TRBJ2-1, with D possibly being TRBD1 (6 bases). This CDR3 contains 12 residues. Germline CDR1 and CDR2: SEHNR and FQNEAQ (reference sequence). CDR3: CASSSQGSEKFF. The CDR3 bases are TGTGCCAGCAGCTCACAGGGAAGTGAGAAGTTCTTC. Drawing the rest from reference TRBV7-9 and TRBJ2-1, the complete variable domain is DTGVSQNPRHKITKRGQNVTFRCDPISEHNRLYWYRQTLGQGPEFLTYFQNEAQLEKSRLLSDRFSAERPKGSFSTLEIQRTEQGDSAMYLCASSSQGSEKFFGPGTRLTVL.

This clonotype turned up a few times. The rearrangement joins TRBV20-1 to TRBJ2-2, with D perhaps TRBD2 (5 bases). CDR1 and CDR2 from the germline V gene are DFQATT and SNEGSKA (reference sequence). The CDR3 totals 13 residues. V lost 4 bases and J 7 bases, leaving 13 bases between the germline ends. CDR3 loop: CSAIDRRVGELFF. CDR3 nucleotides: TGCAGTGCTATCGACCGGCGGGTCGGGGAGCTGTTTTTT.

About this clonotype: A much larger clone differs from this one at a single base, so this may be a read error. The chain uses TRBV20-1 and TRBJ2-1; possible D gene TRBD2, 6 bases. Germline CDR1 DFQATT, CDR2 SNEGSKA (reference sequence). This CDR3 comprises 15 residues. The CDR3 loop is CGARVVGSSYNEQFF. The DNA for the CDR3 is TGCGGTGCTAGAGTTGTCGGGAGCTCCTACAATGAGCAGTTCTTC.

This clonotype was observed a handful of times. The chain carries TRBV28 and TRBJ2-7, with a weak D call TRBD2 (6 bases). Germline V CDR1 and CDR2: MDHEN, SYDVKM. The CDR3 spans 15 residues. V shed 3 bases and J shed 3 bases, with 15 bases lying between them. The chain's CDR3 is CASSFGGRLLYEQYF. The CDR3, as DNA: TGTGCCAGCAGTTTCGGAGGGCGCCTGCTCTACGAGCAGTACTTC.

Comments on this clonotype: A read error may explain this, as a much larger clone is one base away. The chain uses TRBV6-2 or TRBV6-3 and TRBJ2-1; TRBD2 might be the D (6 bases). Germline V gene lookup returns CDR1 MNHEY and CDR2 SVGEGT. V lost 2 bases to trimming and J lost 10 bases, with 21 bases between them. The CDR3 consists of 16 residues. The CDR3 DNA is TGTGCCAGCAGTTACCCCTCACGGGGGTTCAAAGGAGAGCAGTTCTTC. Its translation is CASSYPSRGFKGEQFF.

Note on this clonotype: One end of the junction fails to match germline, which may point to a read error. The gene calls are TRBV7-6 and TRBJ2-7; perhaps TRBD2 as D (5 bases). Germline V gene data show CDR1 as SGHVS and CDR2 as FNYEAQ. This CDR3 comprises 13 residues. The CDR3 DNA reads TGTGCCAGCAGCTTAGTCTCGGTTGGGGAGCAGTGCTTC. It is translated as CASSLVSVGEQCF.

This clonotype appeared a few times. The J gene is TRBJ2-3, the V gene TRBV7-3, with D perhaps TRBD2 (5 bases). V was pared by 5 bases and J by 0 bases, with 9 bases between. The germline V gene has CDR1 SGHTA and CDR2 FQGTGA. The CDR3 covers 14 residues. The CDR3 sequence: CASSPGVSTDTQYF. As DNA, the CDR3 is TGTGCCAGCAGCCCCGGGGTTAGCACAGATACGCAGTATTTT.

The rearrangement uses TRBV29-1 and TRBJ1-4; the D gene is possibly TRBD1 (5 bases). Germline CDR1 and CDR2: SQVTM and ANQGSEA. V gave up 1 base and J gave up 13 bases, with 13 bases separating them. This CDR3 contains 12 residues. The CDR3 loop is CSVEGGGDRLFF. The CDR3, as DNA: TGCAGCGTTGAAGGTGGCGGGGACCGACTGTTTTTT.

The gene calls are TRBV6-2 or TRBV6-3 and TRBJ2-7, with D tentatively TRBD2 (5 bases). V lost 8 bases and J lost 0, with 14 bases in between. CDR1 and CDR2 (germline): MNHEY, SVGEGT. The CDR3 spans 14 residues. Here the CDR3 reads CASQGRRSSYEQYF. The CDR3 region has the DNA TGTGCCAGCCAAGGACGGAGGAGCTCCTACGAGCAGTACTTC.